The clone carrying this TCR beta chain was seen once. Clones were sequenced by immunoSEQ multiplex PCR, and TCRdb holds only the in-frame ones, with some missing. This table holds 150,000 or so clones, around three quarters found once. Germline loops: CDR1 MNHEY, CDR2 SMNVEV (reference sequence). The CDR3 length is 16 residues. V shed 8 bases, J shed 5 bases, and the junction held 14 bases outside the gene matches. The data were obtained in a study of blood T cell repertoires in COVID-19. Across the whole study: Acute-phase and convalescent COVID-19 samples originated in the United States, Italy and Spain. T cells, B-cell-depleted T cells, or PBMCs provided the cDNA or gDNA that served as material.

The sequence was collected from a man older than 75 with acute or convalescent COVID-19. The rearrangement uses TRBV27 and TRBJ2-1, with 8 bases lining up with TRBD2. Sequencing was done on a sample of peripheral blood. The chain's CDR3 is CASARFGGAMDNEQFF. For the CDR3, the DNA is TGTGCCAGCGCCCGATTCGGGGGGGCCATGGACAATGAGCAGTTCTTC.